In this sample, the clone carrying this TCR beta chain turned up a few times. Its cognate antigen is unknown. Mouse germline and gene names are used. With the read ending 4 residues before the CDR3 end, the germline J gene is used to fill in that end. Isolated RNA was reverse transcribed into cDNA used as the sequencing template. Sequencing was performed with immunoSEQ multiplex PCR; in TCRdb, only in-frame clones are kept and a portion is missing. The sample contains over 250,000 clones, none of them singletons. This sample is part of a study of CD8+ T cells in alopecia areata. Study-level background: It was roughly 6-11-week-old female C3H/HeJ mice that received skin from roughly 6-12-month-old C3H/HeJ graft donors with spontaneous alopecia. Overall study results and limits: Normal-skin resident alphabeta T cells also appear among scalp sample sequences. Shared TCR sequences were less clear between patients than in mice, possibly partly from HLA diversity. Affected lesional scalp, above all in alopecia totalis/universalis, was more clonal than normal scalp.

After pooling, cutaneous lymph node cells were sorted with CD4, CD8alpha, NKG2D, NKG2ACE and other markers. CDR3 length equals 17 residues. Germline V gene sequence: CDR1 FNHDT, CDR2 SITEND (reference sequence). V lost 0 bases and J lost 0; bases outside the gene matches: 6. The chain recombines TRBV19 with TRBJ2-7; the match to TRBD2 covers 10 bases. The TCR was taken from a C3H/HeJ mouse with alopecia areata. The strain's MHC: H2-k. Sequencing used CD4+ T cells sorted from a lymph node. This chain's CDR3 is CASSIVGTGVSSYEQYF. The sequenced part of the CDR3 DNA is TGTGCCAGCAGTATAGTGGGGACTGGGGTCAGCTCCTAT. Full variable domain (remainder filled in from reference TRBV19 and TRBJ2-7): GGIITQTPKFLIGQEGQKLTLKCQQNFNHDTMYWYRQDSGKGLRLIYYSITENDLQKGDLSEGYDASREKKSSFSLTVTSAQKNEMAVFLCASSIVGTGVSSYEQYFGPGTRLTVL.